The T cell receptor (beta chain) described here comes from a study of T cell changes during pregnancy in multiple sclerosis. The protocol was immunoSEQ multiplex PCR, while the TCRdb copy is restricted to in-frame clones and leaves out a portion. The sample lists some 46,000 clones, about 92% occurring once. This CDR3 contains 17 residues. With 1 base clipped from V and 8 bases from J, the junction kept 12 bases outside the gene matches. Germline V CDR1 and CDR2: SNHLY, FYNNEI. Input material: peripheral blood. The receptor was isolated from a female donor with multiple sclerosis, enrolled in a pregnancy study. This chain connects TRBV2 to TRBJ2-1; 9 bases are a match to TRBD2. In nucleotides, the CDR3 is TGTGCCAGCAGTGAAGGGGCGAGGGCTAGCGGGATGGATGAGCAGTTCTTC. This sequence encodes CASSEGARASGMDEQFF.